Below, one TCR beta chain is given with its context. Its antigen is as yet unknown. Autoimmune disease history or systemic immunosuppression was exclusionary. The sampling schedule covered blood at baseline, cycle 4 day 1, and cycle 7 day 1. Produced via immunoSEQ multiplex PCR; TCRdb's table is partial and in-frame only. The sample records about 78,000 clones, roughly 91% being singletons. This sample is drawn from a study of OX40 agonist ivuxolimab in advanced cancers. Study as a whole: Earlier anti-PD-1, anti-PD-L1 or anti-CTLA-4 therapy was permitted; under 50% had received some.

Study conclusions and caveats: CD4+ and CD8+ T cells in blood underwent clonal expansion by week 6 at 0.1 to 3.0 mg/kg.

Germline-derived CDR1 and CDR2 are SGHRS and YFSETQ. The CDR3 sequence is 14 residues long. Trimming took off 4 bases at V and 6 bases at J, with 15 bases between the two ends. J is TRBJ2-3 and V is TRBV5-1, with a weak D call TRBD1 (5 bases). This receptor was taken from an adult with an advanced solid tumor such as melanoma, head and neck, liver or kidney cancer. This specimen was CD4+ or CD8+ T cells sorted from blood, taken in a trial of the OX40 agonist ivuxolimab. The DNA of the CDR3 is TGCGCCAGCAGCCAGGGCTCTAGTGGGGATACGCAGTATTTT. Protein: CASSQGSSGDTQYF.